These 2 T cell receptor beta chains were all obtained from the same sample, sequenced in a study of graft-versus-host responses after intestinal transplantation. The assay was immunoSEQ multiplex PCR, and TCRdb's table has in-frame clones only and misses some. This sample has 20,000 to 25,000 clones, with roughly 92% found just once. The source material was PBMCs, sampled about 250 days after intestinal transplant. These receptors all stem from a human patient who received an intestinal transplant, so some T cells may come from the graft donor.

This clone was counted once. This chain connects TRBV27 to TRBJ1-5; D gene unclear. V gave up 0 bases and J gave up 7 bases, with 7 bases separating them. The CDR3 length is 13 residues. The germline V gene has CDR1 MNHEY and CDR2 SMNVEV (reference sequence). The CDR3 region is CASSLSEGQPQHF. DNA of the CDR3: TGTGCCAGCAGTTTATCGGAGGGACAGCCCCAGCATTTT.

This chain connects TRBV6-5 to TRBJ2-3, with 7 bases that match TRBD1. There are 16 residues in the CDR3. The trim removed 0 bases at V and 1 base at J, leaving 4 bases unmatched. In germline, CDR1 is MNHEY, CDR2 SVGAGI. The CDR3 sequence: CASSYSGGAGTDTQYF. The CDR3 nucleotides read TGTGCCAGCAGTTACTCAGGGGGCGCCGGCACAGATACGCAGTATTTT.